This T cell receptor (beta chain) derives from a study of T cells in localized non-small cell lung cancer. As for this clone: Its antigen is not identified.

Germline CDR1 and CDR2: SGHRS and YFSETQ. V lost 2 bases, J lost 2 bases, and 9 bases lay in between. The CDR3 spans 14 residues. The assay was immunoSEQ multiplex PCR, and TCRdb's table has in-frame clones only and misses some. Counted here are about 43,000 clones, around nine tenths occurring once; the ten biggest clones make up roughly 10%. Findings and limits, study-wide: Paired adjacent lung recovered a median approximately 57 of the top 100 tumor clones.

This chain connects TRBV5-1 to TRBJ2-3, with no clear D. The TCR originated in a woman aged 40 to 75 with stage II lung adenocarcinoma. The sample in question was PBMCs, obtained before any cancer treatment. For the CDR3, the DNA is TGCGCCAGCAGCTTCCGGGCGAACACAGATACGCAGTATTTT. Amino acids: CASSFRANTDTQYF.